This record looks at one T cell receptor beta chain sequence and its context. V was cut by 5 bases and J by 1 base, with 11 bases left in between. The CDR3 is 14 residues long. Germline CDR1 SGHTA, CDR2 FQGTGA. The data are from a study of cytomegalovirus exposure and HLA in healthy donors. PCR amplification relied on 60 Vbeta primers (plus 13 Jbeta primers). Measured with immunoSEQ multiplex PCR; TCRdb has only the in-frame clones, and not every one. Among about 190,000 clones listed, about 70% were seen once. This chain joins TRBV7-3 and TRBJ2-5; D not resolved. This clonotype originated in a woman in her thirties in good health and CMV-seronegative. Source material: PBMCs. In DNA, the CDR3 is TGTGCCAGCAGCCCCTTTTGGCCCCAAGAGACCCAGTACTTC. Encoded protein: CASSPFWPQETQYF.